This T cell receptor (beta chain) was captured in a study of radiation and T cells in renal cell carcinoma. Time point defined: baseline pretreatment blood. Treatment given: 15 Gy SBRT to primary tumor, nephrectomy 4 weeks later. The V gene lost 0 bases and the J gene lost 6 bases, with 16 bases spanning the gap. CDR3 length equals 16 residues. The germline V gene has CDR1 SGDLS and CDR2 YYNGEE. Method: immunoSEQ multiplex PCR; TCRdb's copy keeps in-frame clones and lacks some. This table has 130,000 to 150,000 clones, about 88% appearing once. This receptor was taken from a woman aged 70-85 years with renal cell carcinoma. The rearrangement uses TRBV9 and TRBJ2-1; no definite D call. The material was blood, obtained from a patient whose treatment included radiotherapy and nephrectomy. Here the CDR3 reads CASSVGGFSSTNEQFF. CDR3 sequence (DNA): TGTGCCAGCAGCGTAGGAGGTTTTTCGAGTACCAATGAGCAGTTCTTC.